The 16 T cell receptor beta chains listed next were all sequenced from one sample in a study of T cell responses to AZD1222 COVID-19 vaccine. Produced via immunoSEQ multiplex PCR; TCRdb's table is partial and in-frame only. Of 110,000 or so clones listed, 88% are singletons. This sample comprised peripheral blood, obtained 28 days after the second AZD1222 dose. These receptor sequences come from an adult who received the AZD1222 COVID-19 vaccine.

This chain uses TRBV27 with TRBJ2-2; D is possibly TRBD2 (5 bases). Between the trimmed V and J ends, which lost 8 bases and 3 bases, there was a span of 13 bases. The V gene's germline CDR1 is MNHEY and CDR2 SMNVEV (reference sequence). This CDR3 has 14 amino acids. CDR3 residues: CASLSRGYTGELFF. As DNA, the CDR3 is TGTGCCAGCCTCAGCCGAGGGTACACCGGGGAGCTGTTTTTT.

The chain links TRBV2 to TRBJ2-1; TRBD1 matches 7 bases. The germline CDR1 and CDR2 sequences are SNHLY and FYNNEI. V gave up 7 bases and J gave up 0 bases; unmatched junction bases: 9. The CDR3 covers 16 residues. This chain's CDR3 is CASKTADRSSYNEQFF. CDR3 DNA sequence: TGTGCCAGCAAGACGGCGGACAGGAGCTCCTACAATGAGCAGTTCTTC.

The chain uses TRBV7-8 and TRBJ1-2; weak D call: TRBD1 (5 bases). The CDR3 totals 13 residues. V shed 3 bases and J shed 6 bases, with 11 bases lying between them. Germline CDR1 SGHVS, CDR2 FQNEAQ. The CDR3 coding sequence is TGTGCCAGCAGCTTCGGACATGGGGATGGCTACACCTTC. It translates to CASSFGHGDGYTF.

In DNA, the CDR3 is TGTGCCAGCAGCTTAGACGGTAATGAGCAGTTCTTC. This codes for CASSLDGNEQFF. The chain joins TRBV11-2 to TRBJ2-1; D gene uncertain. Between the trimmed V and J ends, which lost 0 bases and 7 bases, there was a span of 4 bases. CDR1 is SGHAT, CDR2 FQNNGV, per germline. The CDR3 is made up of 12 amino acids.

The V call is TRBV15, the J call TRBJ1-6, with D possibly TRBD1 on 6 matching bases. The CDR3 is 15 amino acids. Germline CDR1 reads LNHNV; CDR2 reads YYDKDF (reference sequence). Trimming stripped 1 base from V and 10 bases from J, with 14 bases between. The CDR3 loop is CATSRVGQRNSPLHF. CDR3 nucleotide sequence: TGTGCCACCAGCAGAGTCGGACAGAGGAACTCACCCCTCCACTTT.

The V gene is TRBV5-4, the J gene TRBJ2-2; D is possibly TRBD1 (6 bases). Deletions cut 4 bases from V and 6 bases from J, with 13 bases between. The CDR3 sequence is 14 residues long. Germline V gene lookup returns CDR1 SGHNT and CDR2 YYREEE (reference sequence). The CDR3 sequence is CASSPRGGPGELFF. The CDR3 coding sequence is TGTGCCAGCAGCCCCAGAGGGGGTCCCGGGGAGCTGTTTTTT. The variable domain in full, completed from reference TRBV5-4 and TRBJ2-2, reads ETGVTQSPTHLIKTRGQQVTLRCSSQSGHNTVSWYQQALGQGPQFIFQYYREEENGRGNFPPRFSGLQFPNYSSELNVNALELDDSALYLCASSPRGGPGELFFGEGSRLTVL.

This chain links TRBV7-2 with TRBJ2-2; the match to TRBD1 covers 8 bases. The CDR3 covers 15 residues. V was clipped by 5 bases and J by 2 bases; unmatched bases: 4. Germline V gives CDR1 SGHTA, CDR2 FQGNSA. CDR3 nucleotides: TGTGCCAGCAGCGCTGGACAGGGTAACACCGGGGAGCTGTTTTTT. Its protein product is CASSAGQGNTGELFF. Complete variable domain (other parts from reference TRBV7-2 and TRBJ2-2): GAGVSQSPSNKVTEKGKDVELRCDPISGHTALYWYRQSLGQGLEFLIYFQGNSAPDKSGLPSDRFSAERTGGSVSTLTIQRTQQEDSAVYLCASSAGQGNTGELFFGEGSRLTVL.

Only a few counts were recorded for this clone. The chain has TRBV4-2 and TRBJ2-1; weak D call: TRBD2 (7 bases). Germline CDR1 reads LGHNA; CDR2 reads YNFKEQ. The CDR3 is made up of 18 amino acids. The V end was cut by 0 bases, the J end by 6 bases, with 21 bases between. CDR3 protein: CASSQDQSMGGPRNEQFF. The CDR3 coding sequence is TGTGCCAGCAGCCAAGATCAATCAATGGGGGGGCCCCGCAATGAGCAGTTCTTC.

This chain connects TRBV12-5 to TRBJ2-1; no definite D call. Germline V gene data show CDR1 as LGHNT and CDR2 as FRNRAP. The CDR3 contains 15 residues. The ends were cut back, 5 bases at V and 7 bases at J, with 18 bases in the middle. The CDR3 spells CASGLYPWIVNEQFF. As DNA, the CDR3 is TGTGCTAGTGGTCTTTACCCCTGGATAGTGAATGAGCAGTTCTTC. The full variable domain, its missing parts supplied by reference TRBV12-5 and TRBJ2-1, is DARVTQTPRHKVTEMGQEVTMRCQPILGHNTVFWYRQTMMQGLELLAYFRNRAPLDDSGMPKDRFSAEMPDATLATLKIQPSEPRDSAVYFCASGLYPWIVNEQFFGPGTRLTVL.

The chain is built from TRBV7-2 and TRBJ2-3, with D perhaps given as TRBD1 or TRBD2 (7 bases each). This CDR3 comprises 14 residues. CDR1 and CDR2 from the germline V gene are SGHTA and FQGNSA. V shed 5 bases and J shed 7 bases, with 16 bases lying between them. CDR3 residues: CASSQGGPENTQYF. CDR3 nucleotide sequence: TGTGCCAGCAGCCAGGGGGGGCCGGAAAATACGCAGTATTTT.

V and J are TRBV5-4 and TRBJ2-7, with 14 bases matching TRBD2. V was clipped by 4 bases and J by 7 bases; unmatched bases: 13. The CDR3 covers 17 residues. Germline CDR1 reads SGHNT; CDR2 reads YYREEE (reference sequence). The CDR3 spells CASSPVPGTSGGQEQYF. The CDR3 nucleotides read TGTGCCAGCAGCCCCGTTCCCGGGACTAGCGGGGGTCAGGAGCAGTACTTC. Drawing the rest from reference TRBV5-4 and TRBJ2-7, the complete variable domain is ETGVTQSPTHLIKTRGQQVTLRCSSQSGHNTVSWYQQALGQGPQFIFQYYREEENGRGNFPPRFSGLQFPNYSSELNVNALELDDSALYLCASSPVPGTSGGQEQYFGPGTRLTVT.

This chain joins TRBV30 and TRBJ1-5; 9 bases align to TRBD1. The V gene's germline CDR1 is GTSNPN and CDR2 SVGIG (reference sequence). The CDR3 runs 18 residues. The V gene end was trimmed by 2 bases and the J gene end by 0 bases; junction bases not matched to a gene: 11. The CDR3 sequence is CAWSPSGTGRDSNQPQHF. DNA of the CDR3: TGTGCCTGGAGTCCTTCCGGGACAGGGCGAGATAGCAATCAGCCCCAGCATTTT.

This clone was recorded only once. The rearrangement uses TRBV25-1 and TRBJ2-1; TRBD2 aligns across 9 bases. V gave up 6 bases and J gave up 5 bases; unmatched junction bases: 5. The CDR3 contains 14 residues. From germline, CDR1 is MGHDK and CDR2 SYGVNS. CDR3 loop: CASRPSGIHNEQFF. The CDR3 coding sequence is TGTGCCAGCAGGCCTAGCGGGATCCACAATGAGCAGTTCTTC.

This chain links TRBV5-5 with TRBJ2-1; 9 bases align to TRBD1. The V gene end was trimmed by 4 bases and the J gene end by 4 bases; junction bases not matched to a gene: 9. CDR1 is SGHKS and CDR2 is YYEKEE in the germline V gene (reference sequence). This CDR3 is 16 amino acids long. The CDR3 is CASSVGTGWDYNEQFF. In nucleotides, the CDR3 is TGTGCCAGCAGCGTCGGGACAGGGTGGGATTACAATGAGCAGTTCTTC.

The rearrangement joins TRBV6-5 to TRBJ1-2; D is unresolved. The length of the CDR3 is 14 residues. The ends were cut back, 7 bases at V and 3 bases at J, with 15 bases in the middle. The germline V gene encodes CDR1 MNHEY and CDR2 SVGAGI. DNA for the CDR3: TGTGCCAGCAATCCGGGCGGCCTTGACTATGGCTACACCTTC. This codes for CASNPGGLDYGYTF.

CDR3 sequence reads: CASGRGDEKLFF. The CDR3 DNA reads TGTGCCAGCGGCCGGGGGGATGAAAAACTGTTTTTT. The gene calls are TRBV28 and TRBJ1-4; D perhaps matches TRBD1 (5 bases). Trimming left V 8 bases short and J 6 bases short, with 10 bases between. CDR3 length: 12 residues. The germline V gene encodes CDR1 MDHEN and CDR2 SYDVKM.